This record covers a single T cell receptor beta chain. The data are from a study of control samples from healthy donors and cancer patients. Germline V CDR1 and CDR2: LNHDA, SQIVND (reference sequence). Trimming took off 7 bases at V and 3 bases at J, with 21 bases between the two ends. This CDR3 is 16 amino acids long. The table came from immunoSEQ multiplex PCR; TCRdb's copy has only in-frame clones and leaves some out. The table lists some 140,000 clones, 85% to 95% of them singletons. The sequencing sample was made of blood. The J gene is TRBJ1-2, the V gene TRBV19; D possibly corresponds to TRBD1 (6 bases). The TCR sequence derives from a man aged 40-50 years in good health. In DNA form, the CDR3 reads TGTGCCAGTAACCGGGCAGGGGTCTCGATTGACTATGGCTACACCTTC. This codes for CASNRAGVSIDYGYTF.